These T cell receptor beta chains were read from a single sample in a study of beta chain features in type 1 diabetes. The data were produced by immunoSEQ multiplex PCR, yet TCRdb's version contains in-frame clones alone and is incomplete. The repertoire holds roughly 450,000 clones, with approximately 15% as singletons. Sequenced material: naive CD4+ T cells from blood. These receptors came from a man between 25 and 39 years old in good health. CDR3s include the opening cysteine and the closing phenylalanine or tryptophan. The D gene is left open where the match is weak. Not every row has a clone size; where given, it reads once, few, many or a size class.

>TRBJ1-6|13|few|.|TRBV30
TGTGCCTGGAGGACACAGGGACGATCACCCCTCCACTTT
CAWRTQGRSPLHF
>TRBJ2-5|12|.|.|TRBV18
TGTGCCAGCTCATTCTACCAAGAGACCCAGTACTTC
CASSFYQETQYF
>TRBJ2-5|15|few|TRBD1|TRBV7-2
TGTGCCAGTAAAGACGGGTCTCTGTACAGGGGGACCCAGTACTTC
CASKDGSLYRGTQYF
>TRBJ2-2|14|.|.|TRBV6-6
TGTGCCATCAGGGCGGGCCGGGATGGCGGGGAGCTGTTTTTT
CAIRAGRDGGELFF
>TRBJ1-2|14|few|.|TRBV30
TGTGCCTGGGATAATTACAGGTCTTTTGGATACTACACCTTC
CAWDNYRSFGYYTF
>TRBJ2-1|16|few|TRBD2|TRBV18
TGTGCCAGCTCACCTCTAAGCGGGATCTCCTACAATGAGCAGTTCTTC
CASSPLSGISYNEQFF
>TRBJ2-1|15|.|TRBD2|TRBV11-2
TGTGCCAGCAGCCACATGTGGGGGGGCTACAATGAGCAGTTCTTC
CASSHMWGGYNEQFF
>TRBJ1-1|13|.|.|TRBV18
TGTGCCAGCTCCTCGTCGGTGGACACTGAAGCTTTCTTT
CASSSSVDTEAFF
>TRBJ2-3|15|.|.|TRBV6-5
TGTGCCAGCAGTGGGCGGGGCGGGGGCACAGATACGCAGTATTTT
CASSGRGGGTDTQYF
>TRBJ2-6|14|many|TRBD1|TRBV7-2
TGTGCCGGCCGACAGGGATCCGGGGCCAACGTCCTGACTTTC
CAGRQGSGANVLTF
>TRBJ1-1|14|.|TRBD1|TRBV25-1
TGTGCCAGCAGGCCCACAGGGGGTGGGACTGAAGCTTTCTTT
CASRPTGGGTEAFF
>TRBJ2-5|16|.|.|TRBV30
TGTGCCTGGAGTGTACGGAGTAGCGGCCTGCGAGAGACCCAGTACTTC
CAWSVRSSGLRETQYF
>TRBJ1-4|13|.|.|TRBV9
TGTGCCAGCAGCGTAGGGAGCCATGAAAAACTGTTTTTT
CASSVGSHEKLFF
>TRBJ2-2|14|.|.|TRBV29-1
TGCAGCGTTGTACCCCGGAAGAACACCGGGGAGCTGTTTTTT
CSVVPRKNTGELFF
>TRBJ2-7|14|.|.|TRBV15
TGTGCCACCAGCAGGGACACTTTCTCCCTCGAGCAGTACTTC
CATSRDTFSLEQYF
>TRBJ2-6|18|.|.|TRBV4-1
TGCGCCAGCAGCCCCTTGGGAAGAAGGACCTCTGGGGCCAACGTCCTGACTTTC
CASSPLGRRTSGANVLTF
>TRBJ2-5|13|.|.|TRBV18
TGTGCCAGCTCACCCGGGACCCAAGAGACCCAGTACTTC
CASSPGTQETQYF
>TRBJ1-2|13|.|TRBD1|TRBV25-1
TGTGCCAGCAGCCACCGGGACAGGGATGGCTACACCTTC
CASSHRDRDGYTF
>TRBJ2-4|15|.|.|TRBV9
TGTGCCAGCAGCGCAAGACTAGAATCCAAAAACATTCAGTACTTC
CASSARLESKNIQYF
>TRBJ2-3|15|.|.|TRBV9
TGTGCCAGCAGCGTTGCACGGGCTAGCACAGATACGCAGTATTTT
CASSVARASTDTQYF
>TRBJ2-7|15|few|TRBD1|TRBV5-1
TGCGCCAGCAGCGTCAGACAGGGGGCCTCCTACGAGCAGTACTTC
CASSVRQGASYEQYF
>TRBJ2-5|15|few|TRBD2|TRBV14
TGTGCCAGCAGCCAATTGGGACTAGAGAAGGAGACCCAGTACTTC
CASSQLGLEKETQYF